Listed here are 25 T cell receptor beta chains from one sample, sequenced in a study of control samples from healthy donors and cancer patients. Method: immunoSEQ multiplex PCR; TCRdb's copy keeps in-frame clones and lacks some. The sample lists 20,000 to 30,000 clones, approximately 91% occurring once. The sample taken for sequencing was PBMCs. The receptors stem from a man aged 45-65 years with lung cancer.

V gene TRBV29-1 combines with J gene TRBJ2-3; D unclear. This CDR3 is built from 13 residues. Germline CDR1 SQVTM, CDR2 ANQGSEA. With 3 bases removed from V and 4 bases from J, the gap between germline ends came to 11 bases. This chain's CDR3 is CSVEKRSADTQYF. The DNA for the CDR3 is TGCAGCGTTGAGAAGCGCTCGGCAGATACGCAGTATTTT.

J is TRBJ1-4 and V is TRBV7-8; 7 bases align to TRBD1. The germline V gene has CDR1 SGHVS and CDR2 FQNEAQ. The CDR3 sequence is 18 residues long. The ends lost 5 bases at V and 0 bases at J; junction bases unmatched: 12. DNA of the CDR3: TGTGCCAGCAGCCCGGGGGGACAGTCCCATGCAACTAATGAAAAACTGTTTTTT. It specifies CASSPGGQSHATNEKLFF.

This clone was detected a few times. The gene calls are TRBV2 and TRBJ2-6; D gene ambiguous. CDR1 is SNHLY, CDR2 FYNNEI, per germline. This CDR3 region has 15 residues. Deletions cut 5 bases from V and 1 base from J, with 9 bases between. CDR3 sequence (DNA): TGTGCCAGCAGTTTCAGGTCGTCTGGGGCCAACGTCCTGACTTTC. Translating it yields CASSFRSSGANVLTF.

The CDR3 nucleotides read TGTGCCAGCAGTTGGGACTTCTCCACAGATACGCAGTATTTT. Protein product: CASSWDFSTDTQYF. The chain combines TRBV5-4 with TRBJ2-3, with D perhaps TRBD2 (6 bases). The CDR3 extends over 14 amino acids. The V end was cut by 5 bases, the J end by 2 bases, with 12 bases between. Germline loops: CDR1 SGHNT, CDR2 YYREEE (reference sequence).

This clone was seen only a few times. CDR3 bases: TGTGCCTGGAGTGTACCTTTGAGGGCTCCCTACGAGCAGTACTTC. Residues: CAWSVPLRAPYEQYF. The chain has TRBV30 and TRBJ2-7, with TRBD2 as a possible D gene (5 bases). V lost 0 bases to trimming and J lost 2 bases, with 14 bases between them. The CDR3 is made up of 15 amino acids. Germline CDR1 GTSNPN, CDR2 SVGIG (reference sequence).

The chain employs TRBV5-1 and TRBJ2-3; possible D gene TRBD1, 5 bases. Germline-derived CDR1 and CDR2 are SGHRS and YFSETQ. CDR3 length: 14 residues. V was shortened by 0 bases and J by 2 bases, with 7 bases between the two germline ends. The CDR3 nucleotides are TGCGCCAGCAGCTTGGGACAGAACACAGATACGCAGTATTTT. Protein product: CASSLGQNTDTQYF.

This clone has a handful of counts. The V and J genes are TRBV7-2 and TRBJ2-5, with TRBD2 matching over 16 bases. Losses at the gene ends were 5 bases for V and 5 bases for J; bases not matched to a gene: 8. The CDR3 contains 17 residues. Germline V CDR1 and CDR2: SGHTA, FQGNSA. This CDR3 reads CASSKGTSGGAGETQYF. Here the CDR3 DNA reads TGTGCCAGCAGCAAAGGGACTAGCGGGGGGGCCGGGGAGACCCAGTACTTC.

The CDR3 sequence: CASSVGTSGGQGTDTQYF. The CDR3 DNA is TGTGCCAGCAGCGTAGGGACTAGCGGGGGCCAGGGCACAGATACGCAGTATTTT. The chain links TRBV9 to TRBJ2-3; TRBD2 aligns across 13 bases. CDR3 length: 18 residues. Germline trimming cut 0 bases from V and 1 base from J; bases unmatched to any gene: 5. Germline V gene sequence: CDR1 SGDLS, CDR2 YYNGEE.

CDR3 DNA: TGTGCCAGCAGCTTAGCTTTGACGGGGGCCTCCAAAGAGACCCAGTACTTC. Amino acids: CASSLALTGASKETQYF. The chain employs TRBV11-2 and TRBJ2-5; the D call may be TRBD1 or TRBD2 (6 bases each). The CDR3 is made up of 17 amino acids. Germline V gene data show CDR1 as SGHAT and CDR2 as FQNNGV. V was pared by 1 base and J by 3 bases, with 18 bases between. The variable domain in full, with the rest retrieved from reference TRBV11-2 and TRBJ2-5, is EAGVAQSPRYKIIEKRQSVAFWCNPISGHATLYWYQQILGQGPKLLIQFQNNGVVDDSQLPKDRFSAERLKGVDSTLKIQPAKLEDSAVYLCASSLALTGASKETQYFGPGTRLLVL.

This chain connects TRBV6-6 to TRBJ1-6; D uncertain. Trimming pared 6 bases from V and 4 bases from J, leaving 7 bases between. Looked up from germline, CDR1 is MNHNY and CDR2 is SVGAGI (reference sequence). The CDR3 spans 13 residues. The chain's CDR3 is CASRVGYNSPLHF. The DNA of the CDR3 is TGTGCCAGCAGGGTGGGGTATAATTCACCCCTCCACTTT.

The rearrangement links TRBV5-8 to TRBJ1-5, with D maybe TRBD1 (5 bases). Germline V gives CDR1 SGHTS, CDR2 YDEGEE. This CDR3 spans 13 amino acids. V was clipped by 1 base and J by 9 bases, with 11 bases between them. CDR3 sequence: CASSLQGDGPQHF. The CDR3 DNA reads TGTGCCAGCAGCTTGCAGGGCGATGGGCCCCAGCATTTT.

This chain connects TRBV27 to TRBJ1-6, with D uncertain. CDR3 size: 16 residues. V was clipped by 0 bases and J by 6 bases, with 12 bases between them. Germline V gene lookup returns CDR1 MNHEY and CDR2 SMNVEV (reference sequence). In DNA form, the CDR3 reads TGTGCCAGCAGTTTATCGATGGGGAGGCGTAATTCACCCCTCCACTTT. Residues: CASSLSMGRRNSPLHF.

The V gene is TRBV9, the J gene TRBJ2-7, with 14 bases fitting TRBD2. The CDR3 consists of 18 residues. V shed 3 bases, J shed 0 bases, and the junction held 8 bases outside the gene matches. Germline CDR1 SGDLS, CDR2 YYNGEE. The CDR3 nucleotides read TGTGCCAGCAGCGCAGGGACTAGCGGGGGCCTTACCTCCTACGAGCAGTACTTC. It specifies CASSAGTSGGLTSYEQYF.

The chain is built from TRBV7-3 and TRBJ2-5, with 16 bases identical to TRBD2. The CDR3 loop spans 16 amino acids. Germline loops: CDR1 SGHTA, CDR2 FQGTGA. The V and J ends lost 4 bases and 4 bases, in that order; junction bases with no gene match: 3. The CDR3 loop reads CASSSGLAGGRETQYF. The CDR3 coding sequence is TGTGCCAGCAGCTCGGGACTAGCGGGGGGGCGAGAGACCCAGTACTTC.

The rearrangement joins TRBV10-3 to TRBJ2-2, with D perhaps TRBD1 or TRBD2 (5 bases each). Trimming took off 11 bases at V and 0 bases at J, with 16 bases between the two ends. The germline gives CDR1 ENHRY, CDR2 SYGVKD. The CDR3 has 15 amino acids. The CDR3 nucleotides are TGTGCCTCGTCCCGGGGCCCCGCGAACACCGGGGAGCTGTTTTTT. Translating it yields CASSRGPANTGELFF.

The V and J genes are TRBV7-9 and TRBJ1-1; 8 bases map to TRBD1. This CDR3 is 14 amino acids long. V lost 3 bases to trimming and J lost 3 bases; unmatched junction nucleotides: 3. CDR1 is SEHNR, CDR2 FQNEAQ, per germline (reference sequence). CDR3 in amino acids: CASSLTGEDTEAFF. The CDR3 DNA reads TGTGCCAGCAGCTTGACAGGGGAAGACACTGAAGCTTTCTTT.

This chain joins TRBV7-2 and TRBJ2-2, with D hard to call. Deletions cut 1 base from V and 2 bases from J, with 8 bases between. The CDR3 is 15 amino acids. CDR1 and CDR2 (germline): SGHTA, FQGNSA. The CDR3 sequence is CASSLDTRNTGELFF. CDR3 nucleotide sequence: TGTGCCAGCAGCTTAGACACCAGAAACACCGGGGAGCTGTTTTTT.

The chain couples TRBV7-2 to TRBJ1-5; D ambiguous. This CDR3 comprises 15 residues. Germline CDR1 reads SGHTA; CDR2 reads FQGNSA. V lost 2 bases and J lost 6, with 14 bases in between. CDR3 nucleotide sequence: TGTGCCAGCAGCTTATTATCAGGTATTAGTCAGCCCCAGCATTTT. It yields the protein CASSLLSGISQPQHF. Full variable domain (outside the CDR3, taken from reference TRBV7-2 and TRBJ1-5): GAGVSQSPSNKVTEKGKDVELRCDPISGHTALYWYRQSLGQGLEFLIYFQGNSAPDKSGLPSDRFSAERTGGSVSTLTIQRTQQEDSAVYLCASSLLSGISQPQHFGDGTRLSIL.

As to this clone: This specimen includes other DNA sequences encoding the same CDR3. The chain recombines TRBV10-3 with TRBJ2-3, with TRBD1 as a possible D gene (6 bases). The CDR3 covers 16 residues. Germline V CDR1 and CDR2: ENHRY, SYGVKD. V lost 4 bases and J 0 bases, leaving 14 bases between the germline ends. The CDR3 sequence is CAISGLSGTSTDTQYF. As DNA, the CDR3 is TGTGCCATCAGTGGTCTCTCCGGGACAAGCACAGATACGCAGTATTTT.

A remark on this clone: The junction differs from germline at one of its ends, possibly a read error. The chain employs TRBV30 and TRBJ2-1, with D uncertain. Germline V CDR1 and CDR2: GTSNPN, SVGIG (reference sequence). This CDR3 has 14 residues. The CDR3 DNA follows: TGTGCCTGGAGTAGAAAGGGCTCCCACAATGAGCAGTTCTTC. Protein: CAWSRKGSHNEQFF.

The J gene is TRBJ2-7, the V gene TRBV2; 10 bases are a match to TRBD1. V lost 9 bases and J lost 6; bases outside the gene matches: 11. This CDR3 has 14 amino acids. CDR1 and CDR2 (germline): SNHLY, FYNNEI. CDR3 nucleotides: TGTGCCAGTAAGACCGGGACAGGGGTTGGCGAGCAGTACTTC. Amino acid sequence: CASKTGTGVGEQYF.

The genes are TRBV4-3 and TRBJ2-3, with a weak D call TRBD1 (7 bases). The CDR3 has 18 residues. Germline V CDR1 and CDR2: LGHNA, YSLEER. The V gene lost 3 bases and the J gene lost 1 base, with 20 bases spanning the gap. As DNA, the CDR3 is TGCGCCAGCAGCCAGGTCGTCCAGGCGGGACAGCGCACAGATACGCAGTATTTT. Protein sequence: CASSQVVQAGQRTDTQYF.

The genes are TRBV6-1 and TRBJ2-7; no clear D. The CDR3 sequence is 14 residues long. The V end was cut by 1 base, the J end by 4 bases, with 11 bases between. CDR1 and CDR2 (germline): MNHNS, SASEGT. For the CDR3, the DNA is TGTGCCAGCAGTGAAGAGGGCCCTCGATACGAGCAGTACTTC. Translation: CASSEEGPRYEQYF.

The chain links TRBV11-2 to TRBJ2-7; D gene uncertain. This CDR3 region has 14 residues. The germline V and J ends were trimmed by 5 bases and 3 bases, with 14 bases remaining between them. Germline assignment: CDR1 SGHAT and CDR2 FQNNGV. The CDR3 reads CASSPSPGSYEQYF. The CDR3, as DNA: TGTGCCAGCAGCCCCAGTCCCGGAAGCTACGAGCAGTACTTC.

This rearrangement joins TRBV9 to TRBJ1-4; 9 nucleotides agree with TRBD1. After removal of 5 bases from V and 2 bases from J, the junction contained 4 bases not matched to a gene. Germline assignment: CDR1 SGDLS and CDR2 YYNGEE. The CDR3 spans 15 residues. CDR3 residues: CASSSTGGTNEKLFF. The DNA for the CDR3 is TGTGCCAGCAGTTCAACAGGGGGCACTAATGAAAAACTGTTTTTT.